These 9 T cell receptor beta chains were all obtained from the same sample, sequenced in a study of pediatric ulcerative colitis. Profiling relied on immunoSEQ multiplex PCR, and the TCRdb table lists in-frame clones only, not all of them. This sample has 35,000 or so clones, with around 73% found just once. The rectum was sampled with one to two pinch biopsies at colonoscopy. The sequenced material came from gut tissue. The source of these receptors is a boy aged 10-17 years with moderate ulcerative colitis.

In regard to this clone: At one of its ends the junction is not consistent with the germline gene, which may arise from a read error. The J gene is TRBJ1-6, the V gene TRBV18, with 12 bases matching TRBD1. The CDR3 runs to 16 residues. Germline V gene data show CDR1 as KGHSH and CDR2 as LQKENI. This CDR3 is CASSAPGQGAGSPLHF. CDR3 coding DNA: TGTGCCAGCTCAGCACCGGGACAGGGGGCGGGTTCACCCCTCCACTTT.

The chain uses TRBV30 and TRBJ2-7; TRBD2 agrees at 9 bases. This CDR3 spans 15 amino acids. Trimming removed 2 bases from V and 2 bases from J; junction bases left unmatched: 7. Germline CDR1 and CDR2: GTSNPN and SVGIG (reference sequence). The CDR3 spells CAWSYIAGDTYEQYF. The CDR3 DNA reads TGTGCCTGGAGTTATATAGCGGGGGATACCTACGAGCAGTACTTC.

V usage is TRBV4-1 and J usage is TRBJ1-2; D possibly corresponds to TRBD1 (6 bases). The CDR3 is 16 amino acids. CDR1 is MGHRA and CDR2 is YSYEKL in the germline V gene. V lost 3 bases to trimming and J lost 5 bases, with 19 bases between them. The CDR3 nucleotides read TGCGCCAGCAGCCATCAGCTCGGGTACAGGGCTTATGGCTACACCTTC. Amino acids: CASSHQLGYRAYGYTF.

The rearrangement links TRBV28 to TRBJ1-1, with D unresolved. The CDR3 totals 14 residues. From germline, CDR1 is MDHEN and CDR2 SYDVKM. V gave up 7 bases and J gave up 1 base, with 13 bases separating them. DNA of the CDR3: TGTGCCAGCACCCCTTTCGGGGAGAACACTGAAGCTTTCTTT. Translated, it gives CASTPFGENTEAFF.

This rearrangement joins TRBV11-2 to TRBJ2-5, with D possibly being TRBD2 (5 bases). Trimming left V 3 bases short and J 0 bases short, with 5 bases between. This CDR3 has 13 residues. Germline-derived CDR1 and CDR2 are SGHAT and FQNNGV. The CDR3 DNA reads as TGTGCCAGCAGCTTCGGGAACCAAGAGACCCAGTACTTC. Translation: CASSFGNQETQYF.

This sequence joins TRBV18 and TRBJ1-5, with unresolved D. This CDR3 contains 15 residues. V lost 3 bases and J 3 bases, leaving 12 bases between the germline ends. The germline V gene has CDR1 KGHSH and CDR2 LQKENI. The CDR3 sequence: CASSPGSNYNQPQHF. The DNA of the CDR3 is TGTGCCAGCTCACCTGGCAGCAATTACAATCAGCCCCAGCATTTT.

The chain joins TRBV4-3 to TRBJ2-3; TRBD1 matches at 10 bases. After removal of 0 bases from V and 4 bases from J, the junction contained 4 bases not matched to a gene. Per the germline V gene, CDR1 is LGHNA and CDR2 is YSLEER. The CDR3 is 16 amino acids. This chain's CDR3 is CASSQEIGQGADTQYF. CDR3 nucleotide sequence: TGCGCCAGCAGCCAAGAAATAGGACAGGGGGCAGATACGCAGTATTTT.

The genes are TRBV9 and TRBJ1-1; tentative D call: TRBD1 (5 bases). V was clipped by 7 bases and J by 0 bases, with 10 bases between them. The CDR3 runs 13 residues. Germline CDR1 reads SGDLS; CDR2 reads YYNGEE. CDR3 nucleotides: TGTGCCAGCCGGGGACGGATGAACACTGAAGCTTTCTTT. Translation: CASRGRMNTEAFF.

The chain joins TRBV5-6 to TRBJ2-3; 15 positions match TRBD2. In germline, CDR1 is SGHDT, CDR2 YYEEEE. CDR3 length: 16 amino acids. V dropped 3 bases and J dropped 4; count of bases not matched to a gene: 3. The chain's CDR3 is CASSSGLAGGADTQYF. The CDR3 coding sequence is TGTGCCAGCAGCTCGGGACTAGCGGGGGGCGCAGATACGCAGTATTTT.